The 24 T cell receptor beta chains below were found in one sample sequenced in a study of vaccination and CD4 T cells after COVID-19. These receptors have no known antigen. Documented treatment: roughly 10-day PBMC culture with coronavirus spike peptide pools or control peptides (ViraFEST assay). Sequencing of cultured CD4+ T cell DNA used the Oncomine TCR Beta short-read assay. Each CDR3 protein gets one entry after TCRdb re-called the PCR reads with MiXCR. The table includes roughly 15,000 distinct CDR3 sequences, around 55% detected once. Sequenced sample: CD4+ T cells from blood, cultured in vitro. The receptors stem from a human donor who had recovered from COVID-19.

The chain couples TRBV5-3 to TRBJ1-2, with D possibly matching TRBD1 (5 bases). TRBV5-3 falls under the ORF class, with uncertain function. V was trimmed by 5 bases and J by 4 bases, leaving 12 bases between them. CDR3 length equals 13 residues. CDR3 sequence: CARRWDSVYGYTF. The CDR3 nucleotides are TGTGCCAGAAGGTGGGACTCGGTCTATGGCTACACCTTC.

The chain uses TRBV30 and TRBJ2-5; D may be TRBD2 (5 bases). The length of the CDR3 is 16 residues. V was pared by 4 bases and J by 7 bases, with 25 bases between. Germline-derived CDR1 and CDR2 are GTSNPN and SVGIG (reference sequence). This CDR3 is CAWNNPSRSPGGTQYF. The CDR3 DNA reads as TGTGCCTGGAACAATCCCTCTCGATCGCCCGGAGGGACCCAGTACTTC. Together with reference TRBV30 and TRBJ2-5, the CDR3 gives the full variable domain: SQTIHQWPATLVQPVGSPLSLECTVEGTSNPNLYWYRQAAGRGLQLLFYSVGIGQISSEVPQNLSASRPQDRQFILSSKKLLLSDSGFYLCAWNNPSRSPGGTQYFGPGTRLLVL.

The chain joins TRBV7-2 to TRBJ1-3; D not certain. This CDR3 spans 12 amino acids. The V gene lost 5 bases and the J gene lost 3 bases, with 5 bases spanning the gap. The V gene's germline CDR1 is SGHTA and CDR2 FQGNSA. The chain's CDR3 is CASSPVGNTIYF. Written as DNA, the CDR3 is TGTGCCAGCAGCCCGGTTGGAAACACCATATATTTT.

This clonotype has only a few counts. The J gene is TRBJ1-2, the V gene TRBV6-2 or TRBV6-3; no clear D gene. The length of the CDR3 is 13 residues. The germline V gene has CDR1 MNHEY and CDR2 SVGEGT. V lost 6 bases to trimming and J lost 3 bases, with 11 bases between them. The CDR3 coding sequence is TGTGCCAGCAGGCGGGAAGGCGACTATGGCTACACCTTC. This sequence encodes CASRREGDYGYTF.

The chain carries TRBV5-8 and TRBJ2-3; 7 nucleotides align to TRBD1. The CDR3 spans 16 residues. V gave up 0 bases and J gave up 4 bases; unmatched junction bases: 8. Germline loops: CDR1 SGHTS, CDR2 YDEGEE. CDR3 DNA: TGTGCCAGCAGCTTGGGGATGACAGGGTCATCAGATACGCAGTATTTT. Translation: CASSLGMTGSSDTQYF.

This clonotype was seen a handful of times. This chain connects TRBV19 to TRBJ1-1; TRBD1 is a possible D gene (6 bases). Germline loops: CDR1 LNHDA, CDR2 SQIVND (reference sequence). The CDR3 has 16 residues. V was clipped by 3 bases and J by 3 bases, with 17 bases between them. CDR3 bases: TGTGCCAGTAGTATGGGCGCACAGGGAAGCGACACTGAAGCTTTCTTT. Translation: CASSMGAQGSDTEAFF.

The rearrangement joins TRBV23-1 to TRBJ1-5; D unresolved. TRBV23-1 belongs to the ORF category, with a function that is uncertain. The germline V and J ends were trimmed by 0 bases and 0 bases, with 12 bases remaining between them. This CDR3 is built from 17 residues. This chain's CDR3 is CASSQSRLFNSNQPQHF. Written as DNA, the CDR3 is TGCGCCAGCAGTCAATCCCGGCTATTTAATAGCAATCAGCCCCAGCATTTT.

The chain uses TRBV6-1 and TRBJ2-2; D might be TRBD1 (6 bases). Germline V gene lookup returns CDR1 MNHNS and CDR2 SASEGT. The CDR3 is made up of 22 amino acids. The germline V and J ends were trimmed by 0 bases and 4 bases, with 30 bases remaining between them. CDR3 residues: CASSEAFPGVRYRVRGTGELFF. In DNA, the CDR3 is TGTGCCAGCAGTGAAGCTTTCCCGGGTGTACGATACAGGGTAAGAGGCACCGGGGAGCTGTTTTTT.

The chain recombines TRBV7-2 with TRBJ2-2; 10 bases align to TRBD2. There are 16 residues in the CDR3. V lost 2 bases to trimming and J lost 5 bases; unmatched junction nucleotides: 5. Germline V lookup: CDR1 SGHTA, CDR2 FQGNSA. For the CDR3, the DNA is TGTGCCAGCAGCTTATTCTTTAGCGGGGGGACCGGGGAGCTGTTTTTT. The encoded protein is CASSLFFSGGTGELFF.

This chain joins TRBV21-1 and TRBJ2-7; TRBD1 is taken as the D call from the table, unchecked against the DNA. TRBV21-1 is listed as a pseudogene. CDR3 size: 15 residues. This CDR3 reads CASSKEGTPSYEQYF. The CDR3 DNA reads as TGTGCCAGCAGCAAAGAAGGGACCCCCTCCTACGAGCAGTACTTC.

The chain recombines TRBV20-1 with TRBJ1-1, with D possibly TRBD1 on 6 matching bases. Germline values: CDR1 DFQATT, CDR2 SNEGSKA (reference sequence). With 4 bases removed from V and 3 bases from J, the gap between germline ends came to 15 bases. This CDR3 comprises 14 residues. In DNA, the CDR3 is TGCAGTGCTAACACAGGGAGGGTTGACACTGAAGCTTTCTTT. This gives the protein CSANTGRVDTEAFF.

This clonotype turned up a few times. The chain joins TRBV7-2 to TRBJ1-6; the D is unclear. V was pared by 2 bases and J by 4 bases, with 12 bases between. Germline values: CDR1 SGHTA, CDR2 FQGNSA. CDR3 length: 16 residues. Written as DNA, the CDR3 is TGTGCCAGCAGCTTAAGCCTCGGGCCTTATAATTCACCCCTCCACTTT. Translated: CASSLSLGPYNSPLHF.

This clonotype was recorded a few times. The chain couples TRBV2 to TRBJ2-7, with D possibly being TRBD1 or TRBD2 (5 bases each). CDR1 SNHLY and CDR2 FYNNEI come from the germline V gene. The CDR3 has 13 amino acids. Trimming cost V 3 bases and J 3 bases, with 9 bases left between them. The CDR3 protein is CASSERGVYEQYF. As DNA, the CDR3 is TGTGCCAGCAGTGAGCGAGGGGTCTACGAGCAGTACTTC.

The V and J genes are TRBV7-6 and TRBJ1-4; D gene unclear. The CDR3 has 18 residues. In germline, CDR1 is SGHVS, CDR2 FNYEAQ. The ends were cut back, 2 bases at V and 0 bases at J, with 16 bases in the middle. The DNA of the CDR3 is TGTGCCAGCAGCTTAACGCGGCCATGGAGGGCAACTAATGAAAAACTGTTTTTT. Translating gives CASSLTRPWRATNEKLFF.

The chain is built from TRBV7-2 and TRBJ2-7, with unresolved D. CDR1 and CDR2 from the germline V gene are SGHTA and FQGNSA. The CDR3 totals 14 residues. V was trimmed by 1 base and J by 1 base, leaving 8 bases between them. The CDR3 here is CASSLEVGSYEQYF. DNA for the CDR3: TGTGCCAGCAGCTTAGAGGTTGGGTCCTACGAGCAGTACTTC.

V gene TRBV10-3 combines with J gene TRBJ1-2, with 12 nucleotides matching TRBD1. Trimming took 5 bases from V and 4 from J; bases not matched to a gene: 20. CDR1 is ENHRY and CDR2 is SYGVKD in the germline V gene. The CDR3 contains 20 residues. CDR3 sequence: CAISRFPRRDRGQGGYGYTF. As DNA, the CDR3 is TGTGCCATCAGTCGTTTCCCCCGCCGGGACAGGGGGCAGGGAGGCTATGGCTACACCTTC.

V and J are TRBV20-1 and TRBJ1-2; no definite D call. With 0 bases removed from V and 0 bases from J, the gap between germline ends came to 14 bases. The CDR3 consists of 16 residues. CDR1 is DFQATT, CDR2 SNEGSKA, per germline (reference sequence). The CDR3 region has the DNA TGCAGTGCTAGAGATGGGCAGGTCCCCTCTAACTATGGCTACACCTTC. This translates into CSARDGQVPSNYGYTF.

This chain links TRBV6-1 with TRBJ1-6; 12 nucleotides line up with TRBD1. The CDR3 extends over 19 amino acids. Germline lookup yields CDR1 MNHNS and CDR2 SASEGT. The trim removed 6 bases at V and 2 bases at J, leaving 11 bases unmatched. CDR3 DNA: TGTGCCAGCAGGGACCGGGACAGGGGGCGCAACCCCTATAATTCACCCCTCCACTTT. Residues: CASRDRDRGRNPYNSPLHF.

The chain joins TRBV6-1 to TRBJ1-1; TRBD1 is a possible D gene (5 bases). Germline V lookup: CDR1 MNHNS, CDR2 SASEGT. V lost 5 bases to trimming and J lost 0 bases, with 16 bases between them. The CDR3 spans 16 residues. This CDR3 is CASSHGGTLMNTEAFF. The CDR3 nucleotides read TGTGCCAGCAGTCACGGTGGGACCCTGATGAACACTGAAGCTTTCTTT.

CDR3 sequence reads: CASSSPLTGANVLTF. CDR3 DNA sequence: TGTGCCAGCAGTTCCCCGCTGACTGGGGCCAACGTCCTGACTTTC. The chain links TRBV6-5 to TRBJ2-6; D unresolved. Germline V gene data show CDR1 as MNHEY and CDR2 as SVGAGI. The CDR3 has 15 residues. The V end was cut by 4 bases, the J end by 2 bases, with 9 bases between.

The J gene is TRBJ1-1, the V gene TRBV11-2; TRBD1 matches at 7 bases. The V gene's germline CDR1 is SGHAT and CDR2 FQNNGV. The junction had 8 bases not matched to a gene; V was cut back by 6 bases and J by 4 bases. CDR3 size: 14 residues. This CDR3 reads CASRPRQGSTEAFF. The CDR3 nucleotides read TGTGCCAGCAGACCAAGACAGGGATCCACTGAAGCTTTCTTT.

This clonotype turned up a few times. This rearrangement joins TRBV20-1 to TRBJ1-2; 11 bases are shared with TRBD1. The CDR3 extends over 15 amino acids. Germline CDR1 reads DFQATT; CDR2 reads SNEGSKA (reference sequence). V was pared by 3 bases and J by 6 bases, with 9 bases of the junction left unmatched. Here the CDR3 reads CSASSRTGGGHGYTF. CDR3 coding DNA: TGCAGTGCTAGTAGCAGGACAGGGGGCGGTCATGGCTACACCTTC.

This chain uses TRBV19 with TRBJ2-5, with D possibly matching TRBD2 (5 bases). V dropped 6 bases and J dropped 5 bases, with 22 bases sitting between them. The germline CDR1 and CDR2 sequences are LNHDA and SQIVND (reference sequence). The CDR3 contains 16 residues. CDR3 in amino acids: CASRRSRVDAGETQYF. The DNA for the CDR3 is TGTGCCAGTAGAAGGTCCCGGGTTGATGCGGGCGAGACCCAGTACTTC.

The CDR3 reads CASSRTGQETQYF. The CDR3 DNA follows: TGTGCCAGCAGTCGGACAGGTCAAGAGACCCAGTACTTC. The chain couples TRBV27 to TRBJ2-5; 7 bases fit TRBD1. The CDR3 length is 13 residues. Germline CDR1 and CDR2: MNHEY and SMNVEV (reference sequence). With V trimmed by 5 bases and J by 2 bases, 2 bases remained unmatched.